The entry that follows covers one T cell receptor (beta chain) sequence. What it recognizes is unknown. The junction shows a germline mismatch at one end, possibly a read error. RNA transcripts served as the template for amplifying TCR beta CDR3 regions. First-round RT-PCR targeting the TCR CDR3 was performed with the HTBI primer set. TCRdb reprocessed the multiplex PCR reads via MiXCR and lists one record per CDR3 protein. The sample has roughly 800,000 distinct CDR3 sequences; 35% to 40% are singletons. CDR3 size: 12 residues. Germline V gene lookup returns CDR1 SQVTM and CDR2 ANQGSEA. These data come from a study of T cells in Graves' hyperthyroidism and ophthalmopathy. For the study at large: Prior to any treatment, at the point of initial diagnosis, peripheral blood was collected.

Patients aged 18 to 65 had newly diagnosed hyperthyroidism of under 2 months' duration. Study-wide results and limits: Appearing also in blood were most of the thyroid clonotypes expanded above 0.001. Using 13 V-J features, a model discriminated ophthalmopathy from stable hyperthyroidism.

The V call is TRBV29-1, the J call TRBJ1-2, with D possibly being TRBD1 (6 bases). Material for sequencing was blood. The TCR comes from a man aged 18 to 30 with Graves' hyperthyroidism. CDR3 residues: CSVQDRSYGYTF. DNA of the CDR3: TGCAGCGTTCAAGACAGGTCCTATGGCTACACCTTC.